The next 5 T cell receptor beta chains were all read from a single sample in a study of blood T cell repertoires in COVID-19. TCRdb's copy holds only in-frame clones and misses some; the assay was immunoSEQ multiplex PCR. The table includes around 180,000 clones, approximately 83% detected once. Source material: peripheral blood. The receptors come from a man in his sixties with acute or convalescent COVID-19.

This sequence joins TRBV6-1 and TRBJ2-2; weak D call: TRBD1 (6 bases). The CDR3 length is 15 residues. The germline gives CDR1 MNHNS, CDR2 SASEGT. The ends were cut back, 0 bases at V and 10 bases at J, with 15 bases in the middle. CDR3 residues: CASSEAWKQGEELFF. Here the CDR3 DNA reads TGTGCCAGCAGTGAAGCATGGAAACAGGGCGAGGAGCTGTTTTTT.

Only one count was recorded for this clone. The genes are TRBV21-1 and TRBJ2-4; the DNA was not compared with TRBD2, the D call given in the table. TRBV21-1 is flagged as a pseudogene. The CDR3 spans 15 residues. DNA for the CDR3: TGTGCCAGCACCTTAACCGGGGGGGCCAAAAACATTCAGTACTTC. Protein sequence: CASTLTGGAKNIQYF.

This chain connects TRBV6-2 or TRBV6-3 to TRBJ2-1; 8 positions agree with TRBD2. V dropped 0 bases and J dropped 14; count of bases not matched to a gene: 6. This CDR3 contains 13 residues. The germline V gene has CDR1 MNHEY and CDR2 SVGEGT. In nucleotides, the CDR3 is TGTGCCAGCAGTTACTCGTATAGCGGGGAAGAGTTCTTC. Protein: CASSYSYSGEEFF.

The table lists this clone with a count of one. V usage is TRBV19 and J usage is TRBJ2-1; D is perhaps TRBD2 (5 bases). V was clipped by 7 bases and J by 5 bases, with 27 bases between them. This CDR3 has 18 amino acids. Germline CDR1 reads LNHDA; CDR2 reads SQIVND (reference sequence). DNA for the CDR3: TGTGCCAGTACCCCCCTTGTCAGCGGTGTTATTGGGGACAATGAGCAGTTCTTC. Amino acids: CASTPLVSGVIGDNEQFF.

The chain is built from TRBV20-1 and TRBJ1-5, with TRBD1 matching over 9 bases. The CDR3 is made up of 15 amino acids. With V trimmed by 3 bases and J by 2 bases, 5 bases remained unmatched. CDR1 is DFQATT and CDR2 is SNEGSKA in the germline V gene (reference sequence). The CDR3 reads CSASGQGMRNQPQHF. In nucleotides, the CDR3 is TGCAGTGCTAGTGGACAGGGGATGCGCAATCAGCCCCAGCATTTT.